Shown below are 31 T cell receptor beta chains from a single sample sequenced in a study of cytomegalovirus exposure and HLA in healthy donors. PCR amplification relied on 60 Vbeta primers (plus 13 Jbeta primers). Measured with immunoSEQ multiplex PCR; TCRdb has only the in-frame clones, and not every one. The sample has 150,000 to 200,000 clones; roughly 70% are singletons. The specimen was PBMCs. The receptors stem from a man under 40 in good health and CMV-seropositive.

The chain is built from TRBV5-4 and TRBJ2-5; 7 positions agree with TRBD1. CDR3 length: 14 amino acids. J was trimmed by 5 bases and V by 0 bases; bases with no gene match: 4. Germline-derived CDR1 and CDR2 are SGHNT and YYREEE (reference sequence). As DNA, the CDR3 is TGTGCCAGCAGCTTGGTAGGGGGCGGGGAGACCCAGTACTTC. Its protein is CASSLVGGGETQYF.

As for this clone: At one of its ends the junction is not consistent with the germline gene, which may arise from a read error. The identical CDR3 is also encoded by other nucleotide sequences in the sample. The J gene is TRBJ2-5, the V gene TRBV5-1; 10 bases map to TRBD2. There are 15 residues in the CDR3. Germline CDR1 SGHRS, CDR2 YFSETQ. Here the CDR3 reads CASRVASGSSETQYF. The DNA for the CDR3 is TGCGCCAGCAGGGTCGCTAGCGGGAGTTCAGAGACTCAGTACTTC.

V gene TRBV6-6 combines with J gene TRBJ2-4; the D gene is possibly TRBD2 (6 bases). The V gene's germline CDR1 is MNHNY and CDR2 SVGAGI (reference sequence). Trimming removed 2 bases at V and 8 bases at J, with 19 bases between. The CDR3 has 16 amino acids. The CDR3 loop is CASSYGQSWEADIQYF. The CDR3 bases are TGTGCCAGCAGTTACGGTCAGAGTTGGGAGGCGGACATTCAGTACTTC.

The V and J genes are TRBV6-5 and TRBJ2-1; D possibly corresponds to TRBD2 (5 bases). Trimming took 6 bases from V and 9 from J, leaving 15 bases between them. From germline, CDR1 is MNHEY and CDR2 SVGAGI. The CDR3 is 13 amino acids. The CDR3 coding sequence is TGTGCCAGCAGCCAAACCGCCCGGGGTGAGCAGTTCTTC. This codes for CASSQTARGEQFF.

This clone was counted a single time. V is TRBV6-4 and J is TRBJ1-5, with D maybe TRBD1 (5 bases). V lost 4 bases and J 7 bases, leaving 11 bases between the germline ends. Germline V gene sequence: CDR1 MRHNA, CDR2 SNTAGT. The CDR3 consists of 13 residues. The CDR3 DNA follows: TGTGCCAGCAGTGTCCTCCAGGGCCAGCCCCAGCATTTT. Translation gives CASSVLQGQPQHF.

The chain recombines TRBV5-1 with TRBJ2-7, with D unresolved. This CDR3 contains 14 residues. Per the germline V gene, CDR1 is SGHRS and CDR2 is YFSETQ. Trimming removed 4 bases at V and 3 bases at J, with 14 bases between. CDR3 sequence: CASSQVPVDYEQYF. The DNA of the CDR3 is TGCGCCAGCAGCCAGGTACCGGTGGACTACGAGCAGTACTTC.

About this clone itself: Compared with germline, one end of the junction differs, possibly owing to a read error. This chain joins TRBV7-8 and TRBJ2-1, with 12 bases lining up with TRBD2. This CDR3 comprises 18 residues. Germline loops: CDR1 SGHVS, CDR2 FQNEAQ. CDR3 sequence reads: CAGSLAVGPTSGRHEQFF. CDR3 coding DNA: TGTGCCGGCAGCTTAGCGGTGGGGCCGACTAGCGGGAGACATGAGCAGTTCTTC.

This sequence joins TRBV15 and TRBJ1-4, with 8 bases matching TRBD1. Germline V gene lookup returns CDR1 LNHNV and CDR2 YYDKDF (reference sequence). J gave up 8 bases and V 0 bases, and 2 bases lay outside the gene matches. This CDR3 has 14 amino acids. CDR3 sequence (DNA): TGTGCCACCAGCAGAGACAGGGGGCTGGAAAAACTGTTTTTT. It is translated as CATSRDRGLEKLFF.

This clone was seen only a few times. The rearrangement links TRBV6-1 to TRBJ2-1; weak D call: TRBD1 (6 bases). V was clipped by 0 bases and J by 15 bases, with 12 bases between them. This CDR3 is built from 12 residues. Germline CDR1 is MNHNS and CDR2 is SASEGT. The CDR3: CASSEAKEQGFF. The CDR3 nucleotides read TGTGCCAGCAGTGAAGCTAAGGAACAGGGGTTCTTC.

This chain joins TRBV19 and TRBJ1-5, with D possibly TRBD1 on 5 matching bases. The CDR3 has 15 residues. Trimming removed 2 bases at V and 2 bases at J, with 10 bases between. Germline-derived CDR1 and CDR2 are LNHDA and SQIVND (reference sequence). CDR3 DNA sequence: TGTGCCAGTAGTATAAAGGGGCTGGGCAATCAGCCCCAGCATTTT. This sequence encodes CASSIKGLGNQPQHF.

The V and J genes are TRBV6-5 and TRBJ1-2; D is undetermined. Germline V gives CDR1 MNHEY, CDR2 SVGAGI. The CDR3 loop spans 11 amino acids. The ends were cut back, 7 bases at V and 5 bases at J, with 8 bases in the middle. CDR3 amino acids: CASTTGYGYTF. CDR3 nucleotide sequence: TGTGCCAGCACCACCGGGTATGGCTACACCTTC.

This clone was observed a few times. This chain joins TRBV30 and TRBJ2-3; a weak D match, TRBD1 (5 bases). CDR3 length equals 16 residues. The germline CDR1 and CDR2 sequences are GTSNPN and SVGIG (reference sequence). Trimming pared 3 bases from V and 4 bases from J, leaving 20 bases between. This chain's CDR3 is CAWSRGQVGFADTQYF. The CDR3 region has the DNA TGTGCCTGGAGCAGAGGACAAGTAGGTTTTGCAGATACGCAGTATTTT.

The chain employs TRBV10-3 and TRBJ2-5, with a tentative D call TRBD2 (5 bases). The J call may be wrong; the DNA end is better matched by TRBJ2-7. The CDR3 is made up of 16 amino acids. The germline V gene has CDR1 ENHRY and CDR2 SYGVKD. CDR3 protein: CAISESPSGGGYEQYF. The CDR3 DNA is TGTGCCATCAGTGAGTCTCCCTCAGGAGGCGGGTACGAGCAGTACTTC.

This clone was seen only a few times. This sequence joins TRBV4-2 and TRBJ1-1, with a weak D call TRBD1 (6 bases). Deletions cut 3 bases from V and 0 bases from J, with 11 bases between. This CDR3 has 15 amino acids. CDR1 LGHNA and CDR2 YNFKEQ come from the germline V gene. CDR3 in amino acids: CASSHSTGLNTEAFF. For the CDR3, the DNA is TGTGCCAGCAGCCACTCGACAGGCCTGAACACTGAAGCTTTCTTT.

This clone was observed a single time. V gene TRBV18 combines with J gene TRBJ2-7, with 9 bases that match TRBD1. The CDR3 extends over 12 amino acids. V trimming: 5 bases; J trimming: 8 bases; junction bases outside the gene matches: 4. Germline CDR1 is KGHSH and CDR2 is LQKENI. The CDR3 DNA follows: TGTGCCAGCTCAACGGACAGGGGTAAGCAGTACTTC. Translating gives CASSTDRGKQYF.

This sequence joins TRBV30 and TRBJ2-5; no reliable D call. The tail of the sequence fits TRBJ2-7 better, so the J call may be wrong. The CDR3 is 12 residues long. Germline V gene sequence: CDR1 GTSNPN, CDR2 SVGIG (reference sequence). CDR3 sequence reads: CAWTESSYEQYF. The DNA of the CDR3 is TGTGCCTGGACTGAGAGCTCCTACGAGCAGTACTTC.

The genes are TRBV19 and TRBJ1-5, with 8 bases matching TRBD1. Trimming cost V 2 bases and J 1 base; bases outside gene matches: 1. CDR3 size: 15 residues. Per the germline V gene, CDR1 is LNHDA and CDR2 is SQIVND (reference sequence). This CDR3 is CASSIRTGSNQPQHF. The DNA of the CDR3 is TGTGCCAGTAGTATACGGACAGGGAGCAATCAGCCCCAGCATTTT.

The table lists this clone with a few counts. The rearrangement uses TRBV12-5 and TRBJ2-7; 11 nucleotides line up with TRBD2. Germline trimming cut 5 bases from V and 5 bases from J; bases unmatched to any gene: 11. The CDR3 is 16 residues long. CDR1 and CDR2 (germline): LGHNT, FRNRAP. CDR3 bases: TGTGCTAGTGGTCCCCCCTCGGGACTAGCGGTCCACGAGCAGTACTTC. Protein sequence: CASGPPSGLAVHEQYF.

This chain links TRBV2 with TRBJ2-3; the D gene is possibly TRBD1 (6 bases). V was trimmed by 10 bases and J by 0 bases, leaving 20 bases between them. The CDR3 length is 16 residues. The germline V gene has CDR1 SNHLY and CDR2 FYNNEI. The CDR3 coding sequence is TGTGCCACCAGGAAGGGAACAGGGCCTAGCACAGATACGCAGTATTTT. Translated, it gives CATRKGTGPSTDTQYF.

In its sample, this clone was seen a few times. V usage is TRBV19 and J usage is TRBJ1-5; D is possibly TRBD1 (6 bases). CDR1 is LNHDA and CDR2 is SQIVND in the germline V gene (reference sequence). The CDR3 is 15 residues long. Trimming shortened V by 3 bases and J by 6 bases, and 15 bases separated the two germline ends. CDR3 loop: CASSISGGQAQPQHF. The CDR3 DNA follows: TGTGCCAGTAGTATTTCGGGGGGGCAGGCTCAGCCCCAGCATTTT.

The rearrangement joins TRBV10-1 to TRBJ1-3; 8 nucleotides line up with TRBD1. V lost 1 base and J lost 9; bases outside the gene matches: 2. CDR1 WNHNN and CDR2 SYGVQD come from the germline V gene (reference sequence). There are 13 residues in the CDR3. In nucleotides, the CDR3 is TGCGCCAGCAGTGAGTGGACAGGGAGCACCATATATTTT. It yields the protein CASSEWTGSTIYF.

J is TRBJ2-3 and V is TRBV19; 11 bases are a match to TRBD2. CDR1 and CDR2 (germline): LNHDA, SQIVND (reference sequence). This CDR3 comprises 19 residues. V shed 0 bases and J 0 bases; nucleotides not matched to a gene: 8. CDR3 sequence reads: CASSIEGLAGHASTDTQYF. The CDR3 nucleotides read TGTGCCAGTAGTATAGAAGGACTAGCGGGTCACGCTAGCACAGATACGCAGTATTTT.

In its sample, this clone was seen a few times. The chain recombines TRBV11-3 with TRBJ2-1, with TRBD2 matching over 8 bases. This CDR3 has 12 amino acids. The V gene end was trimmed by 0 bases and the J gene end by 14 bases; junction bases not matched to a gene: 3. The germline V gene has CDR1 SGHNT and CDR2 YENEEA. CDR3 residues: CASSLERGEKFF. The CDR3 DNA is TGTGCCAGCAGCTTAGAGCGGGGGGAGAAGTTCTTC.

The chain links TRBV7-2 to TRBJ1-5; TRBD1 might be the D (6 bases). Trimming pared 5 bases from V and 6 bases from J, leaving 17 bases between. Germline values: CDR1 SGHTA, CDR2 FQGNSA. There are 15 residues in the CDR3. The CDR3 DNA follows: TGTGCCAGCAGCGCGCGGGGGGCAGGGGTTCAGCCCCAGCATTTT. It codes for CASSARGAGVQPQHF.

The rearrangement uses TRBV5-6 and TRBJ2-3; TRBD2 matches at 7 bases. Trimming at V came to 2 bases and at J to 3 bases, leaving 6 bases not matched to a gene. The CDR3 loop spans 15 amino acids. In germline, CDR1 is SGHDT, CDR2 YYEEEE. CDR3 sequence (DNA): TGTGCCAGCAGCTTAGAGCGGGATCAGACAGATACGCAGTATTTT. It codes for CASSLERDQTDTQYF.

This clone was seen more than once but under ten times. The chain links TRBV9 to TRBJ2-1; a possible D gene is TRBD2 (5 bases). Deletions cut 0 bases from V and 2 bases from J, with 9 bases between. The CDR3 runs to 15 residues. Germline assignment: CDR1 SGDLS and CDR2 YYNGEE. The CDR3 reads CASSVAEGAYNEQFF. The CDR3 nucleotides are TGTGCCAGCAGCGTAGCTGAGGGAGCCTACAATGAGCAGTTCTTC. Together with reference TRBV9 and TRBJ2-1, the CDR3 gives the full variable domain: DSGVTQTPKHLITATGQRVTLRCSPRSGDLSVYWYQQSLDQGLQFLIQYYNGEERAKGNILERFSAQQFPDLHSELNLSSLELGDSALYFCASSVAEGAYNEQFFGPGTRLTVL.

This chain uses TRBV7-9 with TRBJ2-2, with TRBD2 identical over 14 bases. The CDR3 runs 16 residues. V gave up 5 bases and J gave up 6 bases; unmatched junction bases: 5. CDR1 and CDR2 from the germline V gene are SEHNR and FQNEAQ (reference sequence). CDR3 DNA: TGTGCCAGCAGCCTAGGACTAGCGGGAGGTGCCGGGGAGCTGTTTTTT. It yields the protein CASSLGLAGGAGELFF. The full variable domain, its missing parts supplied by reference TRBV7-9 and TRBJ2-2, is DTGVSQNPRHKITKRGQNVTFRCDPISEHNRLYWYRQTLGQGPEFLTYFQNEAQLEKSRLLSDRFSAERPKGSFSTLEIQRTEQGDSAMYLCASSLGLAGGAGELFFGEGSRLTVL.

The CDR3 nucleotides read TGTGCCAGCAGTTTATCGATTACTCGAGCTTTCTTT. It translates to CASSLSITRAFF. The gene calls are TRBV28 and TRBJ1-1; no reliable D call. V was pared by 1 base and J by 10 bases, with 10 bases between. CDR3 length: 12 amino acids. The germline gives CDR1 MDHEN, CDR2 SYDVKM.

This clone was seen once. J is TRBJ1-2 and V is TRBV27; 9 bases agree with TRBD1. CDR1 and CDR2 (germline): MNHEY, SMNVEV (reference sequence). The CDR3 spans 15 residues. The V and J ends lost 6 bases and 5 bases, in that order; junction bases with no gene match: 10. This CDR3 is CASSLSGTGKYGYTF. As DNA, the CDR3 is TGTGCCAGCAGCCTATCCGGGACAGGGAAGTATGGCTACACCTTC.

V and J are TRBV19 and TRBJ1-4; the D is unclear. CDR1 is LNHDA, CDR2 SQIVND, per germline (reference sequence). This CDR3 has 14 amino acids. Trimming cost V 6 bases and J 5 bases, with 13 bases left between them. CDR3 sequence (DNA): TGTGCCAGTAGCACCGGACTGAAGAATGAAAAACTGTTTTTT. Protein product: CASSTGLKNEKLFF. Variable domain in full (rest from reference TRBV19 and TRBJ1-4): DGGITQSPKYLFRKEGQNVTLSCEQNLNHDAMYWYRQDPGQGLRLIYYSQIVNDFQKGDIAEGYSVSREKKESFPLTVTSAQKNPTAFYLCASSTGLKNEKLFFGSGTQLSVL.

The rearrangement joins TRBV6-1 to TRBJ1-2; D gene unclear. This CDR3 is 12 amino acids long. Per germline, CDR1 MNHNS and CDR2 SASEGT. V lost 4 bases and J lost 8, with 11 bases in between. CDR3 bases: TGTGCCAGCAGTGTCGAGTCAAGAGGCTACACCTTC. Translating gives CASSVESRGYTF.